The 15 T cell receptor beta chains given below trace back to one sample, sequenced in a study of Tregs in tolerant kidney transplant recipients. Data came from immunoSEQ multiplex PCR; TCRdb stores just in-frame clones and leaves some out. The sample includes approximately 50,000 clones. Sample: CD4+ T cells from blood, taken before the transplant. These receptor sequences come from a human donor who received a combined kidney and bone marrow transplant.

About this clone itself: Read sequence stops 3 residues before the CDR3 end, and the germline J gene provides the missing end. This sequence joins TRBV30 and TRBJ1-2; TRBD1 matches 9 bases. V dropped 3 bases and J dropped 7; count of bases not matched to a gene: 6. CDR3 length: 13 residues. CDR1 and CDR2 (germline): GTSNPN, SVGIG (reference sequence). CDR3 residues: CAWRQGANGGYTF. CDR3 DNA (partial): TGTGCCTGGAGACAGGGGGCTAACGGTGGC.

Turning to this clone: The read is 3 residues too short to cover the CDR3 end, so that end is filled in from the germline J gene. The chain carries TRBV4-2 and TRBJ2-3; D unclear. From germline, CDR1 is LGHNA and CDR2 YNFKEQ. The CDR3 length is 16 residues. The germline V and J ends were trimmed by 3 bases and 3 bases, with 16 bases remaining between them. CDR3 DNA (partial): TGTGCCAGCAGCCAGACTTCGACTCTTATTACAGATACG. This translates into CASSQTSTLITDT. The full CDR3 sequence reads CASSQTSTLITDTQYF.

Turning to this clone: The observed sequence ends 3 residues before the CDR3 terminus, with the missing tail filled in from the germline J gene. The chain has TRBV6-1 and TRBJ2-3; D gene ambiguous. The CDR3 extends over 15 amino acids. The germline gives CDR1 MNHNS, CDR2 SASEGT. The germline V and J ends were trimmed by 4 bases and 2 bases, with 13 bases remaining between them. The sequenced part of the CDR3 DNA is TGTGCCAGCAGTGTATCCCTTCACTACACAGATACG. Translated: CASSVSLHYTDT. The entire CDR3 reads CASSVSLHYTDTQYF.

Remarks on this clone: The missing CDR3 end, 3 residues past where the read stops, is filled in from the germline J gene. The chain joins TRBV7-9 to TRBJ1-6; perhaps TRBD1 as D (5 bases). CDR1 and CDR2 from the germline V gene are SEHNR and FQNEAQ (reference sequence). V dropped 7 bases and J dropped 6 bases, with 16 bases sitting between them. This CDR3 contains 15 residues. The CDR3 sequence is CASTSWGVINSPLHF. The DNA read from the CDR3 is TGTGCCAGCACCTCCTGGGGGGTGATTAATTCACCC.

Remarks on this clone: The read ends 3 residues before the CDR3 terminus; that terminus is restored from the germline J gene. This chain uses TRBV5-6 with TRBJ2-2; 8 bases map to TRBD1. The junction had 3 bases not matched to a gene; V was cut back by 0 bases and J by 5 bases. Per the germline V gene, CDR1 is SGHDT and CDR2 is YYEEEE. The length of the CDR3 is 15 residues. The DNA read from the CDR3 is TGTGCCAGCAGCTTGGTCAGGACAGGGACCGGGGAG. It codes for CASSLVRTGTGE. The CDR3, in full, reads CASSLVRTGTGELFF.

The CDR3 reads CASSSLNYGYTF. The CDR3 bases that were read are TGTGCCAGCAGCTCCCTAAACTATGGC. V gene TRBV7-2 combines with J gene TRBJ1-2, with D uncertain. The read terminates 3 residues before the CDR3 end, so the remaining end is supplied by the germline J gene. The CDR3 runs 12 residues. V was trimmed by 4 bases and J by 2 bases, leaving 5 bases between them. Looked up from germline, CDR1 is SGHTA and CDR2 is FQGNSA.

In the case of this clone: The read is 3 residues too short to cover the CDR3 end, so that end is filled in from the germline J gene. The rearrangement uses TRBV5-1 and TRBJ1-4, with D possibly matching TRBD1 (6 bases). The CDR3 consists of 15 residues. CDR1 and CDR2 from the germline V gene are SGHRS and YFSETQ. V was clipped by 0 bases and J by 8 bases, with 14 bases between them. The sequenced part of the CDR3 DNA is TGCGCCAGCAGCTTGGCCGGGGGGCGCGTGGAAAAA. Amino acid sequence: CASSLAGGRVEK. The whole CDR3 protein reads CASSLAGGRVEKLFF.

With respect to this clone: The read finishes 3 residues shy of the CDR3 end, and the germline J gene is used to complete it. The chain uses TRBV5-1 and TRBJ2-5; D gene uncertain. Per the germline V gene, CDR1 is SGHRS and CDR2 is YFSETQ. V shed 4 bases and J shed 3 bases, with 13 bases lying between them. The length of the CDR3 is 14 residues. The part of the CDR3 DNA that was read is TGCGCCAGCAGCCCCGGCCGGGTAAAAGAGACC. Encoded protein: CASSPGRVKET. The complete CDR3 reads CASSPGRVKETQYF.

CDR3 bases read: TGTGCCAGTATGGGGACAGCCCGC. Amino acids: CASMGTAR. The full CDR3 is CASMGTARYTF. This sequence joins TRBV19 and TRBJ1-2; TRBD1 matches at 7 bases. With the read ending 3 residues before the CDR3 end, the germline J gene is used to fill in that end. The CDR3 is 11 amino acids. Germline assignment: CDR1 LNHDA and CDR2 SQIVND (reference sequence).

To note about this clone: The read finishes 3 residues shy of the CDR3 end, and the germline J gene is used to complete it. The chain joins TRBV18 to TRBJ2-7; 9 bases agree with TRBD2. Trimming removed 2 bases from V and 5 bases from J; junction bases left unmatched: 7. The CDR3 is 15 amino acids. CDR1 is KGHSH, CDR2 LQKENI, per germline. The CDR3 sequence is CASSPYVSGSDEQYF. Incomplete CDR3 DNA: TGTGCCAGCTCACCATATGTTAGCGGGAGCGACGAG.

On this clone itself: The read halts 3 residues ahead of the CDR3 end, with the missing end drawn from the germline J gene. The V call is TRBV7-2, the J call TRBJ2-7; 11 nucleotides align to TRBD2. The CDR3 is 15 amino acids. Germline V gene lookup returns CDR1 SGHTA and CDR2 FQGNSA. V lost 5 bases to trimming and J lost 5 bases; unmatched junction nucleotides: 8. Incomplete CDR3 DNA: TGTGCCAGCAGCCTCCCCACTAGCGGGAGCAACGAG. Protein sequence: CASSLPTSGSNE. The entire CDR3 sequence reads CASSLPTSGSNEQYF.

A note on this clone: From the germline J gene comes the end of the CDR3, since the read stops 3 residues before it. This chain joins TRBV20-1 and TRBJ1-6; 9 bases agree with TRBD1. After removal of 2 bases from V and 7 bases from J, the junction contained 6 bases not matched to a gene. Looked up from germline, CDR1 is DFQATT and CDR2 is SNEGSKA (reference sequence). The CDR3 has 15 amino acids. The covered CDR3 bases are TGCAGTGCTAGACAGGGACAGGGAGGAAATTCACCC. Its protein is CSARQGQGGNSP. The CDR3 in its entirety is CSARQGQGGNSPLHF.

On this clone: The read terminates 3 residues ahead of where the CDR3 ends, so the germline J gene completes it. This sequence joins TRBV19 and TRBJ2-2; 8 nucleotides agree with TRBD1. Germline CDR1 LNHDA, CDR2 SQIVND (reference sequence). There are 16 residues in the CDR3. V dropped 7 bases and J dropped 2; count of bases not matched to a gene: 9. The sequenced part of the CDR3 DNA is TGTGCCAGTAACCGCGGGACAGGAGCTAACACCGGGGAG. Residues: CASNRGTGANTGE. The complete CDR3 reads CASNRGTGANTGELFF.

Points on this clone: The DNA ends 3 residues before the CDR3 does, and the rest of the CDR3 is filled in from the germline J gene. J is TRBJ2-5 and V is TRBV5-1, with 11 nucleotides matching TRBD1. Germline values: CDR1 SGHRS, CDR2 YFSETQ. Germline trimming cut 4 bases from V and 5 bases from J; bases unmatched to any gene: 7. CDR3 length: 15 residues. The part of the CDR3 DNA that was read is TGCGCCAGCAGCGATGGACAGGGGGCGAGGGAGACC. Residues: CASSDGQGARET. The CDR3, in full, reads CASSDGQGARETQYF.

On this clone: The sequenced fragment ends 3 residues before the CDR3 boundary, so the rest is inferred from the germline J gene. The genes are TRBV2 and TRBJ1-2; weak D call: TRBD1 (5 bases). Per germline, CDR1 SNHLY and CDR2 FYNNEI. CDR3 size: 12 residues. This chain's CDR3 is CASTTGGGGYTF. The sequenced part of the CDR3 DNA is TGTGCCAGCACGACGGGGGGAGGTGGT.